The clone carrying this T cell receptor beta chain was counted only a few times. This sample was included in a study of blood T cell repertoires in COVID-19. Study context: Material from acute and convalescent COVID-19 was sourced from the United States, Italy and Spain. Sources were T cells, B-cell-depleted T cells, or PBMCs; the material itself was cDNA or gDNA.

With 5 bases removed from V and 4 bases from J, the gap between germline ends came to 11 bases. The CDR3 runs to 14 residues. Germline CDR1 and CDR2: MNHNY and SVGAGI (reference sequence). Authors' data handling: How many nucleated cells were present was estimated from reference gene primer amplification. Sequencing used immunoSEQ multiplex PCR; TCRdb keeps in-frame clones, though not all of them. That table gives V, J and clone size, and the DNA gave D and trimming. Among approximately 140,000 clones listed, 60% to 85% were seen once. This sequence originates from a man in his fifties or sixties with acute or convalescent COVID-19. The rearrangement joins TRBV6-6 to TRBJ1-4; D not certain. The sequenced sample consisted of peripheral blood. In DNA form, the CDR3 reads TGTGCCAGCAGTGGGTCGGACTATAATGAAAAACTGTTTTTT. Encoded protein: CASSGSDYNEKLFF.